The 18 T cell receptor beta chains below all came from one sample that was sequenced in a study of cytotoxic CD8 clonotypes in ibrutinib-treated CLL (dated by TCRdb to the early 2020s). According to the study, the label for this sample's time point signals: progressive disease on ibrutinib. Library construction relied on the immunoSEQ multiplex PCR assay. Here the immuneACCESS table is served through TCRdb, limited to in-frame sequences with V and J called. Missing clones are a known gap in these copies; in checked studies unresolved V genes cover under half, and the rest lacks a known reason. The sample contains 20,000 to 30,000 clones, around 69% of them found a single time. Jointly, the top ten make up roughly 51% of the sample. Sequences were derived from PBMCs, sampled at disease progression, from a patient treated with ibrutinib. All receptors derive from a human donor with chronic lymphocytic leukemia.

This clone was detected a few times. The J gene is TRBJ2-5, the V gene TRBV7-2, with D perhaps matching TRBD2 (6 bases). The CDR3 covers 14 residues. V shed 3 bases and J shed 2 bases, with 10 bases lying between them. The germline gives CDR1 SGHTA, CDR2 FQGNSA. The DNA for the CDR3 is TGTGCCAGCAGCTTGGAGGGAGGTCAAGAGACCCAGTACTTC. This translates into CASSLEGGQETQYF.

CDR3: CASRPTVIGTGELFF. For the CDR3, the DNA is TGTGCCAGCAGACCAACCGTGATAGGCACCGGGGAGCTGTTTTTT. The chain has TRBV6-6 and TRBJ2-2; D ambiguous. Germline values: CDR1 MNHNY, CDR2 SVGAGI (reference sequence). Between the trimmed V and J ends, which lost 6 bases and 4 bases, there was a span of 15 bases. This CDR3 contains 15 residues.

V and J are TRBV15 and TRBJ1-2, with D maybe TRBD1 (5 bases). The CDR3 runs to 14 residues. Germline CDR1 and CDR2: LNHNV and YYDKDF (reference sequence). V was clipped by 0 bases and J by 6 bases, with 11 bases between them. CDR3 region: CATSRDWRGDGYTF. CDR3 nucleotide sequence: TGTGCCACCAGCAGAGATTGGAGGGGAGATGGCTACACCTTC. The full variable domain, its missing parts supplied by reference TRBV15 and TRBJ1-2, is DAMVIQNPRYQVTQFGKPVTLSCSQTLNHNVMYWYQQKSSQAPKLLFHYYDKDFNNEADTPDNFQSRRPNTSFCFLDIRSPGLGDTAMYLCATSRDWRGDGYTFGSGTRLTVV.

A few counts support this clone. The rearrangement joins TRBV4-1 to TRBJ2-1, with 13 bases lining up with TRBD2. V was pared by 3 bases and J by 6 bases, with 5 bases of the junction left unmatched. This CDR3 contains 16 residues. Germline V gene sequence: CDR1 MGHRA, CDR2 YSYEKL. CDR3 protein: CASSHLLAGGPNEQFF. In DNA, the CDR3 is TGCGCCAGCAGCCACCTACTAGCGGGGGGGCCCAATGAGCAGTTCTTC.

A note on this clone: This same CDR3 is encoded by further DNA sequences in the sample. The V call is TRBV11-3, the J call TRBJ1-6; D not resolved. Germline assignment: CDR1 SGHNT and CDR2 YENEEA. The length of the CDR3 is 13 residues. V was clipped by 0 bases and J by 6 bases, with 3 bases between them. The CDR3 reads CASSLDANSPLHF. DNA of the CDR3: TGTGCCAGCAGCTTAGATGCTAATTCACCCCTCCACTTT. Full variable domain (outside the CDR3, taken from reference TRBV11-3 and TRBJ1-6): EAGVVQSPRYKIIEKKQPVAFWCNPISGHNTLYWYLQNLGQGPELLIRYENEEAVDDSQLPKDRFSAERLKGVDSTLKIQPAELGDSAVYLCASSLDANSPLHFGNGTRLTVT.

V usage is TRBV29-1 and J usage is TRBJ1-1; 7 positions match TRBD1. CDR3 size: 13 residues. V dropped 6 bases and J dropped 4; count of bases not matched to a gene: 8. The germline gives CDR1 SQVTM, CDR2 ANQGSEA. The DNA for the CDR3 is TGCAGCGTCCCCGACAGGGCGAGCACTGAAGCTTTCTTT. This encodes CSVPDRASTEAFF.

This clone was observed a handful of times. The chain combines TRBV5-4 with TRBJ1-2, with D maybe TRBD1 (5 bases). The length of the CDR3 is 13 residues. The V end lost 2 bases, the J end lost 6 bases, and 11 bases lay between the germline ends. Germline V gene lookup returns CDR1 SGHNT and CDR2 YYREEE (reference sequence). For the CDR3, the DNA is TGTGCCAGCAGCTTTCAGGGCAGGGATGGCTACACCTTC. As protein: CASSFQGRDGYTF.

The rearrangement uses TRBV4-1 and TRBJ2-2; the match to TRBD1 covers 7 bases. CDR1 and CDR2 from the germline V gene are MGHRA and YSYEKL. Trimming took 4 bases from V and 9 from J; bases not matched to a gene: 8. The CDR3 consists of 14 residues. DNA for the CDR3: TGCGCCAGCAGCCCCCAAGGGGGCCGCCGGGAGCTGTTTTTT. This codes for CASSPQGGRRELFF.

V and J are TRBV29-1 and TRBJ2-1, with 9 bases fitting TRBD2. This CDR3 has 15 residues. Trimming took 4 bases from V and 8 from J; bases not matched to a gene: 12. In germline, CDR1 is SQVTM, CDR2 ANQGSEA. The CDR3 bases are TGCAGCGTTGTTCGGGGCGGGGGGGCCCCCGATGAGCAGTTCTTC. Translated: CSVVRGGGAPDEQFF.

This clone came up once. This sequence joins TRBV18 and TRBJ1-1, with 9 nucleotides matching TRBD1. The CDR3 runs 15 residues. The J segment lost 4 bases and the V segment lost 2 bases, leaving 5 bases of the junction unmatched. Germline CDR1 is KGHSH and CDR2 is LQKENI. In DNA form, the CDR3 reads TGTGCCAGCTCACCATGGGACAGGGTTTCCACTGAAGCTTTCTTT. Encoded protein: CASSPWDRVSTEAFF.

This sequence joins TRBV5-1 and TRBJ2-2, with a possible D match to TRBD2 (5 bases). Germline values: CDR1 SGHRS, CDR2 YFSETQ. Trimming took off 4 bases at V and 1 base at J, with 8 bases between the two ends. This CDR3 comprises 14 residues. In nucleotides, the CDR3 is TGCGCCAGCAGCGAGGGTCAGAACACCGGGGAGCTGTTTTTT. It is translated as CASSEGQNTGELFF.

In this sample, this clone turned up a few times. This chain uses TRBV4-3 with TRBJ1-6, with 9 bases aligning to TRBD1. Germline V CDR1 and CDR2: LGHNA, YSLEER. The CDR3 totals 16 residues. The V and J ends lost 3 bases and 9 bases, in that order; junction bases with no gene match: 9. In DNA form, the CDR3 reads TGCGCCAGCAGCCATGCCGCGGACAGGGGAAGTTCACCCCTCCACTTT. Translated: CASSHAADRGSSPLHF.

The CDR3 sequence is CASSQVLGSNQPQHF. The CDR3 region has the DNA TGCGCCAGCAGCCAAGTCCTCGGTAGCAATCAGCCCCAGCATTTT. The chain links TRBV4-3 to TRBJ1-5; no firm D call. CDR3 length: 15 residues. The ends were cut back, 1 base at V and 0 bases at J, with 7 bases in the middle. Per the germline V gene, CDR1 is LGHNA and CDR2 is YSLEER.

This clone was counted a few times. This chain links TRBV5-4 with TRBJ2-7; no definite D call. With 4 bases removed from V and 3 bases from J, the gap between germline ends came to 14 bases. The CDR3 runs to 14 residues. Per germline, CDR1 SGHNT and CDR2 YYREEE (reference sequence). As DNA, the CDR3 is TGTGCCAGCAGCCCTGGTCCCCCGGGCTACGAGCAGTACTTC. As protein: CASSPGPPGYEQYF.

This rearrangement joins TRBV4-1 to TRBJ2-7; D may correspond to TRBD1 or TRBD2 (5 bases each). The CDR3 covers 14 residues. Trimming took 0 bases from V and 3 from J, leaving 9 bases between them. From germline, CDR1 is MGHRA and CDR2 YSYEKL. CDR3 nucleotide sequence: TGCGCCAGCAGCCAAGAGAGGGGCAGCTACGAGCAGTACTTC. This encodes CASSQERGSYEQYF.

This clone was seen a single time. The genes are TRBV5-3 and TRBJ2-7, with a possible D match to TRBD1 (6 bases). TRBV5-3 is an ORF, and what it does is uncertain. The CDR3 runs to 13 residues. Trimming removed 3 bases from V and 5 bases from J, with 12 bases in between. CDR3 region: CARSSTGWNEQYF. In nucleotides, the CDR3 is TGTGCCAGAAGCTCAACAGGGTGGAACGAGCAGTACTTC.

The chain has TRBV5-1 and TRBJ2-1; D is possibly TRBD1 or TRBD2 (5 bases each). Trimming shortened V by 0 bases and J by 0 bases, and 13 bases separated the two germline ends. The CDR3 length is 17 residues. Germline assignment: CDR1 SGHRS and CDR2 YFSETQ. The CDR3 sequence: CASSLARDESSYNEQFF. The CDR3 region has the DNA TGCGCCAGCAGCTTGGCCCGGGACGAGAGCTCCTACAATGAGCAGTTCTTC.

The gene calls are TRBV9 and TRBJ1-1; 7 bases fit TRBD1. The ends lost 4 bases at V and 3 bases at J; junction bases unmatched: 3. Germline V gene sequence: CDR1 SGDLS, CDR2 YYNGEE. This CDR3 comprises 13 residues. The CDR3 DNA follows: TGTGCCAGCAGCTACACAGGGGACACTGAAGCTTTCTTT. Its protein product is CASSYTGDTEAFF.